Listed here are 23 T cell receptor beta chains from one sample, sequenced in a study of control samples from healthy donors and cancer patients. Sequencing was performed with immunoSEQ multiplex PCR; in TCRdb, only in-frame clones are kept and a portion is missing. The sample gives about 120,000 clones, about 93% of which show up once; around 1.8% is in the top ten. Input material: PBMCs. The receptors were sampled from a man aged 50 to 59 with head and neck cancer.

CDR3 region: CASSFRLQETSPLHF. CDR3 sequence (DNA): TGTGCCAGCAGCTTTCGGCTACAGGAAACTTCACCCCTCCACTTT. The V gene is TRBV5-5, the J gene TRBJ1-6; D may be TRBD1 (5 bases). Germline V lookup: CDR1 SGHKS, CDR2 YYEKEE (reference sequence). This CDR3 has 15 residues. V dropped 2 bases and J dropped 9 bases, with 15 bases sitting between them.

This chain links TRBV6-5 with TRBJ2-7, with D maybe TRBD2 (5 bases). CDR3 length: 12 residues. V was clipped by 6 bases and J by 4 bases, with 10 bases between them. Germline V gives CDR1 MNHEY, CDR2 SVGAGI. CDR3 bases: TGTGCCAGCAGAACGGGATTTTACGAGCAGTACTTC. This translates into CASRTGFYEQYF.

This clone was observed a single time. CDR3 nucleotide sequence: TGTGCCAGCAGCTTTGACTACAGGAACGAGCAGTACTTC. Its translation is CASSFDYRNEQYF. The V and J genes are TRBV7-2 and TRBJ2-7; the D call may be TRBD1 or TRBD2 (5 bases each). Germline V gene lookup returns CDR1 SGHTA and CDR2 FQGNSA. The CDR3 consists of 13 residues. V lost 3 bases and J lost 5, with 11 bases in between.

This sequence joins TRBV4-3 and TRBJ2-7; tentatively, D is TRBD1 or TRBD2 (5 bases each). This CDR3 spans 15 amino acids. V lost 0 bases and J 9 bases, leaving 18 bases between the germline ends. Germline CDR1 is LGHNA and CDR2 is YSLEER. The CDR3 reads CASSQDPSPGTGQYF. The CDR3 DNA reads TGCGCCAGCAGCCAAGACCCCTCCCCTGGGACGGGGCAGTACTTC.

This chain links TRBV18 with TRBJ1-2; D uncertain. This CDR3 comprises 16 residues. The ends were cut back, 0 bases at V and 3 bases at J, with 14 bases in the middle. Germline assignment: CDR1 KGHSH and CDR2 LQKENI. The CDR3 sequence: CASSPPAGMGYYGYTF. CDR3 DNA: TGTGCCAGCTCACCACCGGCGGGAATGGGATACTATGGCTACACCTTC.

This chain's CDR3 is CASSSLAGGKNEQFF. CDR3 bases: TGTGCCAGCAGTTCGCTAGCGGGGGGAAAGAATGAGCAGTTCTTC. This chain connects TRBV28 to TRBJ2-1; 11 bases are a match to TRBD2. V lost 4 bases to trimming and J lost 7 bases; unmatched junction nucleotides: 6. The CDR3 spans 15 residues. Germline V lookup: CDR1 MDHEN, CDR2 SYDVKM.

The V call is TRBV5-6, the J call TRBJ1-2; no clear D. The CDR3 is made up of 13 amino acids. The V and J ends lost 0 bases and 3 bases respectively, with 6 bases between them. CDR1 and CDR2 from the germline V gene are SGHDT and YYEEEE. This chain's CDR3 is CASSLGVDYGYTF. In nucleotides, the CDR3 is TGTGCCAGCAGCTTGGGGGTTGACTATGGCTACACCTTC.

Turning to this clone: A read error may produce the germline difference seen at one junction end. The V call is TRBV24-1, the J call TRBJ1-5; D might be TRBD1 (6 bases). The CDR3 consists of 13 residues. Germline V gene lookup returns CDR1 KGHDR and CDR2 SFDVKD. The CDR3 DNA is TGTGCCACCAGTGATCAGGGGCTTCAGCCCCCGCATTTT. Its translation: CATSDQGLQPPHF.

This clone was observed a single time. V and J are TRBV30 and TRBJ2-7; 8 nucleotides line up with TRBD1. This CDR3 is built from 14 residues. Trimming took 5 bases from V and 1 from J; bases not matched to a gene: 7. The germline gives CDR1 GTSNPN, CDR2 SVGIG (reference sequence). The CDR3 DNA reads as TGTGCCTGGGGAACCGGGACAGGATCCTACGAGCAGTACTTC. This translates into CAWGTGTGSYEQYF.

The chain has TRBV7-2 and TRBJ1-5; TRBD1 matches 8 bases. V gave up 1 base and J gave up 7 bases; unmatched junction bases: 6. CDR3 length: 15 residues. Germline assignment: CDR1 SGHTA and CDR2 FQGNSA. This CDR3 reads CASSLGGQVFQPQHF. The DNA for the CDR3 is TGTGCCAGCAGCTTAGGGGGACAGGTATTCCAGCCCCAGCATTTT.

The J gene is TRBJ1-5, the V gene TRBV13, with D possibly being TRBD1 (6 bases). CDR3 length: 16 residues. The germline V gene encodes CDR1 PRHDT and CDR2 FYEKMQ (reference sequence). V gave up 4 bases and J gave up 2 bases, with 15 bases separating them. The CDR3 protein is CASSYSGGRGNQPQHF. CDR3 bases: TGTGCCAGCAGCTATAGCGGGGGCAGGGGCAATCAGCCCCAGCATTTT. The full variable domain, in which reference TRBV13 and TRBJ1-5 provide the parts outside the CDR3, is AAGVIQSPRHLIKEKRETATLKCYPIPRHDTVYWYQQGPGQDPQFLISFYEKMQSDKGSIPDRFSAQQFSDYHSELNMSSLELGDSALYFCASSYSGGRGNQPQHFGDGTRLSIL.

The rearrangement links TRBV2 to TRBJ1-6, with a possible D match to TRBD1 (5 bases). Germline CDR1 reads SNHLY; CDR2 reads FYNNEI. Trimming took 5 bases from V and 9 from J, leaving 11 bases between them. This CDR3 has 13 amino acids. The CDR3 sequence is CASSQGWGSPLHF. Written as DNA, the CDR3 is TGTGCCAGCAGTCAGGGTTGGGGTTCACCCCTCCACTTT.

This sequence joins TRBV5-4 and TRBJ2-3, with D possibly being TRBD2 (7 bases). The length of the CDR3 is 12 residues. Germline V lookup: CDR1 SGHNT, CDR2 YYREEE (reference sequence). V was shortened by 7 bases and J by 3 bases, with 9 bases between the two germline ends. The CDR3 sequence: CASRGATDTQYF. The CDR3 DNA is TGTGCCAGCCGGGGGGCTACAGATACGCAGTATTTT.

This chain links TRBV5-1 with TRBJ2-7, with 9 bases fitting TRBD1. With V trimmed by 5 bases and J by 1 base, 4 bases remained unmatched. Germline V gene sequence: CDR1 SGHRS, CDR2 YFSETQ. This CDR3 comprises 14 residues. The CDR3 here is CASSPGQGSYEQYF. The CDR3 region has the DNA TGCGCCAGCAGTCCGGGACAGGGTTCCTACGAGCAGTACTTC. Using reference TRBV5-1 and TRBJ2-7 for the parts outside the CDR3, the full variable domain is KAGVTQTPRYLIKTRGQQVTLSCSPISGHRSVSWYQQTPGQGLQFLFEYFSETQRNKGNFPGRFSGRQFSNSRSEMNVSTLELGDSALYLCASSPGQGSYEQYFGPGTRLTVT.

CDR3 sequence: CASSALAGGPGETQYF. The CDR3 bases are TGTGCCAGCAGCGCCCTAGCGGGGGGGCCTGGAGAGACCCAGTACTTC. This chain links TRBV9 with TRBJ2-5, with 12 bases lining up with TRBD2. Germline V lookup: CDR1 SGDLS, CDR2 YYNGEE. The CDR3 totals 16 residues. V shed 3 bases and J 4 bases; nucleotides not matched to a gene: 7.

This chain uses TRBV18 with TRBJ1-5; D not certain. Trimming took 3 bases from V and 6 from J, leaving 15 bases between them. CDR1 and CDR2 (germline): KGHSH, LQKENI. The length of the CDR3 is 15 residues. CDR3 coding DNA: TGTGCCAGCTCACCCCTCGGTCCCACGGGTCAGCCCCAGCATTTT. Translation gives CASSPLGPTGQPQHF.

The chain uses TRBV6-5 and TRBJ1-1; D gene unclear. Per germline, CDR1 MNHEY and CDR2 SVGAGI. The V gene lost 7 bases and the J gene lost 2 bases, with 11 bases spanning the gap. There are 13 residues in the CDR3. The CDR3 spells CASKVGSNTEAFF. The CDR3 region has the DNA TGTGCCAGCAAGGTCGGTAGTAACACTGAAGCTTTCTTT.

In its sample, this clone was seen once. This sequence joins TRBV19 and TRBJ2-7; TRBD2 matches 8 bases. With 8 bases clipped from V and 5 bases from J, the junction kept 11 bases outside the gene matches. The CDR3 is made up of 14 amino acids. CDR1 is LNHDA, CDR2 SQIVND, per germline (reference sequence). CDR3 nucleotides: TGTGCCAGTCGCCGGGGGGGCTTTATAGACGAGCAGTACTTC. Amino acid sequence: CASRRGGFIDEQYF.

V gene TRBV4-3 combines with J gene TRBJ1-5; a possible D gene is TRBD1 (6 bases). The CDR3 consists of 15 residues. Per the germline V gene, CDR1 is LGHNA and CDR2 is YSLEER. The germline V and J ends were trimmed by 1 base and 3 bases, with 10 bases remaining between them. CDR3 nucleotide sequence: TGCGCCAGCAGCCAAGCACAGGGTTCCAATCAGCCCCAGCATTTT. It translates to CASSQAQGSNQPQHF.

The CDR3 DNA sequence: TGTGCCACCAGCGGCCGGGACATAAGGCAGCCCCAGCATTTT. Amino acids: CATSGRDIRQPQHF. The chain links TRBV24-1 to TRBJ1-5; TRBD1 is a possible D gene (6 bases). Deletions cut 7 bases from V and 7 bases from J, with 16 bases between. CDR3 size: 14 residues. Germline V gene sequence: CDR1 KGHDR, CDR2 SFDVKD.

This clone has only one observation. The chain carries TRBV19 and TRBJ1-5, with D unclear. In germline, CDR1 is LNHDA, CDR2 SQIVND (reference sequence). V lost 6 bases to trimming and J lost 0 bases, with 3 bases between them. The CDR3 contains 12 residues. CDR3 residues: CASSDSNQPQHF. As DNA, the CDR3 is TGTGCCAGTAGCGATAGCAATCAGCCCCAGCATTTT.

The V and J genes are TRBV19 and TRBJ1-6; possibly TRBD1 for D (5 bases). The CDR3 covers 16 residues. The germline V gene encodes CDR1 LNHDA and CDR2 SQIVND (reference sequence). Trimming cost V 7 bases and J 10 bases, with 23 bases left between them. In DNA form, the CDR3 reads TGTGCCAGTAAACCCTATGGAGGAGGGGCCGGATCACCCCTCCACTTT. It translates to CASKPYGGGAGSPLHF.

The rearrangement uses TRBV6-5 and TRBJ1-4, with D perhaps TRBD1 (5 bases). Trimming cost V 8 bases and J 4 bases, with 14 bases left between them. Per the germline V gene, CDR1 is MNHEY and CDR2 is SVGAGI. The CDR3 consists of 14 residues. The CDR3 coding sequence is TGTGCCAGCCGCAGAGCGGGGGGTAATGAAAAACTGTTTTTT. Translating gives CASRRAGGNEKLFF.